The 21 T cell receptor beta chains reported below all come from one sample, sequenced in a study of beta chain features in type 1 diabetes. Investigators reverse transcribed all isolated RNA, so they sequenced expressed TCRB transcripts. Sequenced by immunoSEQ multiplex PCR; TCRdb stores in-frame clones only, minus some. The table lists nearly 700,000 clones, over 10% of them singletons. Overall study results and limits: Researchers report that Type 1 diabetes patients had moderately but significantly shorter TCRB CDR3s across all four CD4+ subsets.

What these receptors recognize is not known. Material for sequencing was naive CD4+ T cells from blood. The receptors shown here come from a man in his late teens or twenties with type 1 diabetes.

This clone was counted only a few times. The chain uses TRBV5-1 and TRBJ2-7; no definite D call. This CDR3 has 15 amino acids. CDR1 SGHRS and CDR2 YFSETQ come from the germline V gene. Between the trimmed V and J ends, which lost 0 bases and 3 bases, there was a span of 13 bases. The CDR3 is CASSLEESPFYEQYF. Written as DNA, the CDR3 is TGCGCCAGCAGCTTGGAGGAGTCTCCTTTCTACGAGCAGTACTTC.

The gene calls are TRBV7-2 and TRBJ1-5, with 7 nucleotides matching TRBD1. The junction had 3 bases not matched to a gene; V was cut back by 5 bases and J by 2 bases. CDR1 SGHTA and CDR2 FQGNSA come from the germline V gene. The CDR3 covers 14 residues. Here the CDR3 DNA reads TGTGCCAGCAGCATAGACAGGGGCAATCAGCCCCAGCATTTT. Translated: CASSIDRGNQPQHF. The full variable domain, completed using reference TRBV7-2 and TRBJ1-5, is GAGVSQSPSNKVTEKGKDVELRCDPISGHTALYWYRQSLGQGLEFLIYFQGNSAPDKSGLPSDRFSAERTGGSVSTLTIQRTQQEDSAVYLCASSIDRGNQPQHFGDGTRLSIL.

CDR3 in amino acids: CASSPLGERNEQFF. DNA for the CDR3: TGTGCCAGCAGCCCCTTGGGGGAGAGGAATGAGCAGTTCTTC. The chain has TRBV11-3 and TRBJ2-1, with D perhaps matching TRBD1 or TRBD2 (5 bases each). Germline V gene lookup returns CDR1 SGHNT and CDR2 YENEEA. The CDR3 loop spans 14 amino acids. V lost 5 bases, J lost 7 bases, and 15 bases lay in between.

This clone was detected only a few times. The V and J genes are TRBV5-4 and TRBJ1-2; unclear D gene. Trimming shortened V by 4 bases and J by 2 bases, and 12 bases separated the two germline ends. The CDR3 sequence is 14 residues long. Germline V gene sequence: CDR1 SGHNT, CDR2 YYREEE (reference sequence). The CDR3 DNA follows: TGTGCCAGCAGCCACGGGAGGGAAAACTATGGCTACACCTTC. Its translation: CASSHGRENYGYTF.

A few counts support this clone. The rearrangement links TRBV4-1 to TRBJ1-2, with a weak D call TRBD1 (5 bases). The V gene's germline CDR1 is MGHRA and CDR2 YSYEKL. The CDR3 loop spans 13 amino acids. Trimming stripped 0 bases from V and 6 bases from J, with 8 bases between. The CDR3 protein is CASSQEKGNGYTF. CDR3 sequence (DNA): TGCGCCAGCAGCCAAGAGAAGGGGAATGGCTACACCTTC.

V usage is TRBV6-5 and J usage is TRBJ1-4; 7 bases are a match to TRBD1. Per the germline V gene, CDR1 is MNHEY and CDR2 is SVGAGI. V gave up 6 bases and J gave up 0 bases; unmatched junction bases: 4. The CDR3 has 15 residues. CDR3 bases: TGTGCCAGCAGCGGACAGGTCGCAACTAATGAAAAACTGTTTTTT. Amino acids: CASSGQVATNEKLFF.

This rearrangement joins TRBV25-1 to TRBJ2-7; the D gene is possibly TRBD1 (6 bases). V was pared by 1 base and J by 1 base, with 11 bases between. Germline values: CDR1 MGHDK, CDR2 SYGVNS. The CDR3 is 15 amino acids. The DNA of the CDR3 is TGTGCCAGCAGTGAATGGGCCGACAGGTCCTACGAGCAGTACTTC. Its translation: CASSEWADRSYEQYF.

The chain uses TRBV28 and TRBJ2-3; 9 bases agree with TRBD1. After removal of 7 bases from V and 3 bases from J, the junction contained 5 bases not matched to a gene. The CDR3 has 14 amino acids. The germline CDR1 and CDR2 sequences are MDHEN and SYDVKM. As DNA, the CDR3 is TGTGCCAGCAAGGGGGGACAGGGTACAGATACGCAGTATTTT. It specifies CASKGGQGTDTQYF.

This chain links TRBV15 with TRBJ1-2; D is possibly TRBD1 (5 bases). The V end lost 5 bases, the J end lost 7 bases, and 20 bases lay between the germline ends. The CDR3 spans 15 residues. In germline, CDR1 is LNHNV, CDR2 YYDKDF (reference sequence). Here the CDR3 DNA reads TGTGCCACCAGCCCTCTGCCGGGAAGGAGGGGTGGCTACACCTTC. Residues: CATSPLPGRRGGYTF.

CDR3 sequence (DNA): TGTGCCAGCAGTGACTCCAGGGGTAATGGCAATGAGCAGTTCTTC. Encoded protein: CASSDSRGNGNEQFF. V is TRBV2 and J is TRBJ2-1; tentative D call: TRBD1 (6 bases). This CDR3 contains 15 residues. The germline gives CDR1 SNHLY, CDR2 FYNNEI. V was cut by 3 bases and J by 6 bases, with 15 bases left in between. The full variable domain, its missing parts supplied by reference TRBV2 and TRBJ2-1, is EPEVTQTPSHQVTQMGQEVILRCVPISNHLYFYWYRQILGQKVEFLVSFYNNEISEKSEIFDDQFSVERPDGSNFTLKIRSTKLEDSAMYFCASSDSRGNGNEQFFGPGTRLTVL.

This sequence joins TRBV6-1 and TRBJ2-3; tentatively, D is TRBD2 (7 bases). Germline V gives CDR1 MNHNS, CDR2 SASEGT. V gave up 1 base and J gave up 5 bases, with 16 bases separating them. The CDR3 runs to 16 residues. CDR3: CASSEEGGGAGDTQYF. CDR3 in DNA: TGTGCCAGCAGTGAAGAAGGGGGGGGAGCGGGAGATACGCAGTATTTT.

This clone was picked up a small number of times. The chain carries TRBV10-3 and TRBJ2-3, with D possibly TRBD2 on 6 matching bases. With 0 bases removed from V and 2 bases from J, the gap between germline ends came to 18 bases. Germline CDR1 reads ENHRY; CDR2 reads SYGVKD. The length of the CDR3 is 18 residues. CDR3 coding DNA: TGTGCCATCAGTGAGTCAGGCCGAAACGGGGGAGACACAGATACGCAGTATTTT. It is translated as CAISESGRNGGDTDTQYF.

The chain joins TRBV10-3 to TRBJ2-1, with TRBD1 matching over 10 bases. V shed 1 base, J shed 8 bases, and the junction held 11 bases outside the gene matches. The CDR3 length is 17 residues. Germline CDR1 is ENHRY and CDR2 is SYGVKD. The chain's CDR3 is CAISEYPGGQGDDEQFF. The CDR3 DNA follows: TGTGCCATCAGTGAGTACCCGGGTGGACAGGGGGACGATGAGCAGTTCTTC.

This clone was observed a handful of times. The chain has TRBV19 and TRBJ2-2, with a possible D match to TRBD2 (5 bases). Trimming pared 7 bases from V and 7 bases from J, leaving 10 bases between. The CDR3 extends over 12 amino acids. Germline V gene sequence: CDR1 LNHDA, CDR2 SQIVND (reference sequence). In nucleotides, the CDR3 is TGTGCCAGTACGAAAGGGAGCGGGGAGCTGTTTTTT. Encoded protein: CASTKGSGELFF. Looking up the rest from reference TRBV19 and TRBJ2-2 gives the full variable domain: DGGITQSPKYLFRKEGQNVTLSCEQNLNHDAMYWYRQDPGQGLRLIYYSQIVNDFQKGDIAEGYSVSREKKESFPLTVTSAQKNPTAFYLCASTKGSGELFFGEGSRLTVL.

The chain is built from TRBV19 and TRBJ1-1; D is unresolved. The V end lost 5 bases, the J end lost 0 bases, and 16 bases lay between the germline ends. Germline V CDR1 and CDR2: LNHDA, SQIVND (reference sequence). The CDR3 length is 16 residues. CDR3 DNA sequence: TGTGCCAGTAGTCCCGCATATAGCCGGATGAACACTGAAGCTTTCTTT. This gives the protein CASSPAYSRMNTEAFF.

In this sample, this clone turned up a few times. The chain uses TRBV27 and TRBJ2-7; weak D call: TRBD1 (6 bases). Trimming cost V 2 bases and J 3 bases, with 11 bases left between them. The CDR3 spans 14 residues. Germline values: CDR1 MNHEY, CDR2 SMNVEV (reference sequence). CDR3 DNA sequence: TGTGCCAGCAGTTTACGGCAGGGGTTCTACGAGCAGTACTTC. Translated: CASSLRQGFYEQYF.

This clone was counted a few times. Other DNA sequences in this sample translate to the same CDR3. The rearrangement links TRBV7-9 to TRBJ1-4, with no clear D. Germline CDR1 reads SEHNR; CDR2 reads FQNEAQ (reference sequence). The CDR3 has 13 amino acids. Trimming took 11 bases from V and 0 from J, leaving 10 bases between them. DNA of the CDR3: TGTGCCGGAACCGGGGCAACTAATGAAAAACTGTTTTTT. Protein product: CAGTGATNEKLFF.

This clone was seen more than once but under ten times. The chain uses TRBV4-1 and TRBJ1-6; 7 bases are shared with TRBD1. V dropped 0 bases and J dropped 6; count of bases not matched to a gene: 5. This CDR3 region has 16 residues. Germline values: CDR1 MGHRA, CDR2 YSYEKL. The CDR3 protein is CASSQDWGQSNSPLHF. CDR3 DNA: TGCGCCAGCAGCCAAGATTGGGGACAGAGTAATTCACCCCTCCACTTT.

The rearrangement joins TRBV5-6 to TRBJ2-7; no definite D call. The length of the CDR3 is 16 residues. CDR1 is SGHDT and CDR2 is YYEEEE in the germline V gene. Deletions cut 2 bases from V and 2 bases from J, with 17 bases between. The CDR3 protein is CASSFIPNQRAYEQYF. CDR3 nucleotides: TGTGCCAGCAGCTTTATCCCGAACCAGCGTGCCTACGAGCAGTACTTC.

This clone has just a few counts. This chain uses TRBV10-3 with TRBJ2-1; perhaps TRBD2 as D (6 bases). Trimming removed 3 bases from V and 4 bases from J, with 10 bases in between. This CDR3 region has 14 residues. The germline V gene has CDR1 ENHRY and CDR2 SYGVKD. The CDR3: CAISDAGLYNEQFF. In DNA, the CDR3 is TGTGCCATCAGTGACGCCGGACTATACAATGAGCAGTTCTTC.

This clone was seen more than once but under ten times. The CDR3, as DNA: TGTGCCAGTAGTGGGGGACAGGGGAATTCACCCCTCCACTTT. Encoded protein: CASSGGQGNSPLHF. This chain joins TRBV19 and TRBJ1-6; 10 nucleotides agree with TRBD1. Germline assignment: CDR1 LNHDA and CDR2 SQIVND (reference sequence). The length of the CDR3 is 14 residues. V gave up 5 bases and J gave up 7 bases; unmatched junction bases: 2.